The 24 T cell receptor beta chains given below trace back to one sample, sequenced in a study of control samples from healthy donors and cancer patients. Sequencing used immunoSEQ multiplex PCR; TCRdb keeps in-frame clones, though not all of them. The table lists about 150,000 clones, roughly 93% of them singletons, with approximately 5.7% in the top ten. Sequences were obtained from blood. Every receptor here comes from a man younger than 30 in good health.

The V gene is TRBV10-3, the J gene TRBJ1-2, with unresolved D. The CDR3 runs 13 residues. Trimming shortened V by 2 bases and J by 7 bases, and 11 bases separated the two germline ends. Germline V gene sequence: CDR1 ENHRY, CDR2 SYGVKD. This CDR3 reads CAISEDRAGGYTF. CDR3 nucleotide sequence: TGTGCCATCAGTGAGGACCGGGCGGGTGGCTACACCTTC.

CDR3 amino acids: CSVDGVRPETQYF. The DNA of the CDR3 is TGCAGCGTTGACGGAGTGCGGCCAGAGACCCAGTACTTC. The chain is built from TRBV29-1 and TRBJ2-5; D not certain. The CDR3 has 13 amino acids. Trimming cost V 3 bases and J 4 bases, with 12 bases left between them. Germline V gene lookup returns CDR1 SQVTM and CDR2 ANQGSEA.

This clone appeared a single time. The chain is built from TRBV12-3 or TRBV12-4 and TRBJ2-5; D is uncertain. This CDR3 region has 11 residues. The V end lost 2 bases, the J end lost 6 bases, and 4 bases lay between the germline ends. CDR3 residues: CASSLLKTQYF. DNA of the CDR3: TGTGCCAGCAGTTTATTAAAGACCCAGTACTTC.

The chain links TRBV19 to TRBJ1-6; TRBD1 is a possible D gene (5 bases). Trimming removed 7 bases at V and 10 bases at J, with 20 bases between. This CDR3 contains 15 residues. Germline CDR1 LNHDA, CDR2 SQIVND (reference sequence). In nucleotides, the CDR3 is TGTGCCAGTAAAACGGATGCAGGGATGGGATCACCCCTCCACTTT. It is translated as CASKTDAGMGSPLHF.

This chain connects TRBV4-1 to TRBJ2-1; TRBD1 matches 7 bases. CDR3 size: 16 residues. In germline, CDR1 is MGHRA, CDR2 YSYEKL. Trimming cost V 3 bases and J 4 bases; bases outside gene matches: 9. The CDR3 bases are TGCGCCAGCAGCCACCCTCACAGGGGTGGTTACAATGAGCAGTTCTTC. Its protein is CASSHPHRGGYNEQFF.

The chain uses TRBV7-8 and TRBJ2-7, with TRBD2 identical over 12 bases. The CDR3 spans 17 residues. Germline V lookup: CDR1 SGHVS, CDR2 FQNEAQ. V shed 1 base and J 3 bases; nucleotides not matched to a gene: 7. The CDR3, as DNA: TGTGCCAGCAGCTTAGTGGCTAGCGGGAGGGCCAACTACGAGCAGTACTTC. It codes for CASSLVASGRANYEQYF.

The rearrangement uses TRBV12-3 or TRBV12-4 and TRBJ1-1; D is possibly TRBD1 (5 bases). V shed 5 bases and J shed 4 bases, with 8 bases lying between them. This CDR3 is 12 amino acids long. This CDR3 is CASSGDGTEAFF. DNA of the CDR3: TGTGCCAGCAGTGGGGACGGCACTGAAGCTTTCTTT.

The V call is TRBV28, the J call TRBJ2-6, with no clear D. Germline V gene lookup returns CDR1 MDHEN and CDR2 SYDVKM. Trimming removed 8 bases from V and 2 bases from J, with 7 bases in between. The CDR3 contains 13 residues. CDR3 residues: CASRTPGANVLTF. In nucleotides, the CDR3 is TGTGCCAGCCGGACCCCTGGGGCCAACGTCCTGACTTTC. Using reference TRBV28 and TRBJ2-6 for the parts outside the CDR3, the full variable domain is DVKVTQSSRYLVKRTGEKVFLECVQDMDHENMFWYRQDPGLGLRLIYFSYDVKMKEKGDIPEGYSVSREKKERFSLILESASTNQTSMYLCASRTPGANVLTFGAGSRLTVL.

The chain is built from TRBV13 and TRBJ2-5, with TRBD1 identical over 9 bases. CDR3 length equals 16 residues. Germline V gives CDR1 PRHDT, CDR2 FYEKMQ (reference sequence). V shed 1 base and J 0 bases; nucleotides not matched to a gene: 3. In nucleotides, the CDR3 is TGTGCCAGCAGCTTAGTAGGACAGGGGTACCAAGAGACCCAGTACTTC. Protein sequence: CASSLVGQGYQETQYF. The full variable domain, with the rest looked up from reference TRBV13 and TRBJ2-5, is AAGVIQSPRHLIKEKRETATLKCYPIPRHDTVYWYQQGPGQDPQFLISFYEKMQSDKGSIPDRFSAQQFSDYHSELNMSSLELGDSALYFCASSLVGQGYQETQYFGPGTRLLVL.

This clone was observed once. This chain links TRBV14 with TRBJ2-1, with D possibly matching TRBD2 (6 bases). With 8 bases removed from V and 2 bases from J, the gap between germline ends came to 19 bases. Germline values: CDR1 SGHDN, CDR2 FVKESK. The length of the CDR3 is 16 residues. The CDR3 sequence is CASSDPGRGAYNEQFF. In nucleotides, the CDR3 is TGTGCCAGCTCCGACCCGGGGCGCGGGGCCTACAATGAGCAGTTCTTC.

The V gene is TRBV7-9, the J gene TRBJ1-1, with D tentatively TRBD1 (5 bases). The CDR3 runs 14 residues. The V end lost 1 base, the J end lost 2 bases, and 8 bases lay between the germline ends. Germline CDR1 is SEHNR and CDR2 is FQNEAQ (reference sequence). The CDR3 DNA sequence: TGTGCCAGCAGCTTAGTGGGACTCAACACTGAAGCTTTCTTT. Its protein is CASSLVGLNTEAFF.

The chain couples TRBV3-1 (or the pseudogene TRBV3-2) to TRBJ1-2; 7 bases are shared with TRBD1. This CDR3 has 18 residues. J gave up 3 bases and V 0 bases, and 13 bases lay outside the gene matches. Germline CDR1 and CDR2: LGHDT and YNNKEL (reference sequence). The DNA for the CDR3 is TGTGCCAGCAGCCAAGAAACAAAAGCTCAGGGGGAGGACTATGGCTACACCTTC. It translates to CASSQETKAQGEDYGYTF.

This chain uses TRBV7-9 with TRBJ1-2; D is ambiguous. Looked up from germline, CDR1 is SEHNR and CDR2 is FQNEAQ (reference sequence). V gave up 5 bases and J gave up 7 bases, with 17 bases separating them. The CDR3 has 14 residues. The CDR3 DNA follows: TGTGCCAGCAGCCGTGGGCAGAGTCTGGGTGGCTACACCTTC. This sequence encodes CASSRGQSLGGYTF.

This chain uses TRBV5-5 with TRBJ2-7, with a weak D call TRBD2 (6 bases). Trimming removed 6 bases at V and 7 bases at J, with 26 bases between. CDR1 and CDR2 from the germline V gene are SGHKS and YYEKEE (reference sequence). The CDR3 length is 16 residues. The chain's CDR3 is CASTPGGLAIAKEQYF. In nucleotides, the CDR3 is TGTGCCAGCACACCCGGAGGGCTAGCAATCGCTAAGGAGCAGTACTTC.

The genes are TRBV6-2 or TRBV6-3 and TRBJ1-6; D possibly corresponds to TRBD1 (5 bases). The germline V gene encodes CDR1 MNHEY and CDR2 SVGEGT. The length of the CDR3 is 20 residues. The ends were cut back, 1 base at V and 0 bases at J, with 19 bases in the middle. The CDR3 protein is CASSYYRGYSTSSYNSPLHF. DNA of the CDR3: TGTGCCAGCAGTTACTATAGGGGATACTCAACTAGCTCCTATAATTCACCCCTCCACTTT.

The V and J genes are TRBV5-6 and TRBJ2-1, with 8 bases lining up with TRBD1. The junction had 16 bases not matched to a gene; V was cut back by 1 base and J by 4 bases. The CDR3 runs to 19 residues. Germline V lookup: CDR1 SGHDT, CDR2 YYEEEE. CDR3 amino acids: CASSLLLILDRVGYNEQFF. The CDR3, as DNA: TGTGCCAGCAGCTTGTTGCTGATTCTGGACAGGGTTGGATACAATGAGCAGTTCTTC.

This chain connects TRBV11-2 to TRBJ1-3; 7 bases line up with TRBD1. The CDR3 consists of 14 residues. With 7 bases clipped from V and 4 bases from J, the junction kept 7 bases outside the gene matches. Looked up from germline, CDR1 is SGHAT and CDR2 is FQNNGV. This chain's CDR3 is CASTETGAGNTIYF. The CDR3 bases are TGTGCCAGCACCGAAACAGGGGCCGGAAACACCATATATTTT.

The V call is TRBV2, the J call TRBJ2-5; no clear D gene. CDR1 and CDR2 from the germline V gene are SNHLY and FYNNEI. The CDR3 runs 14 residues. The germline V and J ends were trimmed by 7 bases and 5 bases, with 17 bases remaining between them. DNA of the CDR3: TGTGCCAGCATGAAGCAAGAACGGATGGAGACCCAGTACTTC. Its protein product is CASMKQERMETQYF.

V gene TRBV6-6 combines with J gene TRBJ2-7; 8 nucleotides align to TRBD1. The CDR3 consists of 15 residues. Germline V lookup: CDR1 MNHNY, CDR2 SVGAGI (reference sequence). V was pared by 0 bases and J by 0 bases, with 1 base of the junction left unmatched. DNA for the CDR3: TGTGCCAGCAGTTACTCTGGGACAGGCTCCTACGAGCAGTACTTC. Protein: CASSYSGTGSYEQYF.

DNA for the CDR3: TGTGCCAGCAGTTCTTCCACTTTCACTGAAGCTTTCTTT. Translating gives CASSSSTFTEAFF. The chain carries TRBV12-3 or TRBV12-4 and TRBJ1-1, with D uncertain. Deletions cut 4 bases from V and 4 bases from J, with 10 bases between. The CDR3 consists of 13 residues.

The rearrangement links TRBV27 to TRBJ2-3, with 10 bases matching TRBD2. V dropped 7 bases and J dropped 3; count of bases not matched to a gene: 10. This CDR3 comprises 16 residues. CDR1 is MNHEY, CDR2 SMNVEV, per germline (reference sequence). Here the CDR3 DNA reads TGTGCCAGCACCCGTGGGGCTAGCGGGAGTACAGATACGCAGTATTTT. Translated, it gives CASTRGASGSTDTQYF.

CDR3 bases: TGCGCCAGCGCAGACTTGAGCTCCTATAATTCACCCCTCCACTTT. Translation gives CASADLSSYNSPLHF. This chain links TRBV4-3 with TRBJ1-6; D gene ambiguous. The CDR3 length is 15 residues. The V and J ends lost 8 bases and 0 bases respectively, with 11 bases between them. Germline loops: CDR1 LGHNA, CDR2 YSLEER.

This clone showed up just once. The chain is built from TRBV19 and TRBJ2-7; no reliable D call. The germline V gene encodes CDR1 LNHDA and CDR2 SQIVND (reference sequence). The V end was cut by 3 bases, the J end by 5 bases, with 8 bases between. This CDR3 spans 12 amino acids. CDR3 sequence: CASSISPHEQYF. CDR3 coding DNA: TGTGCCAGTAGTATTAGTCCACACGAGCAGTACTTC.

The rearrangement links TRBV28 to TRBJ2-2, with TRBD1 matching 9 bases. CDR1 and CDR2 from the germline V gene are MDHEN and SYDVKM. The V gene end was trimmed by 6 bases and the J gene end by 4 bases; junction bases not matched to a gene: 12. This CDR3 comprises 17 residues. CDR3 amino acids: CASRPNGQGRFTGELFF. Written as DNA, the CDR3 is TGTGCCAGCAGACCTAATGGACAGGGGAGGTTCACCGGGGAGCTGTTTTTT.